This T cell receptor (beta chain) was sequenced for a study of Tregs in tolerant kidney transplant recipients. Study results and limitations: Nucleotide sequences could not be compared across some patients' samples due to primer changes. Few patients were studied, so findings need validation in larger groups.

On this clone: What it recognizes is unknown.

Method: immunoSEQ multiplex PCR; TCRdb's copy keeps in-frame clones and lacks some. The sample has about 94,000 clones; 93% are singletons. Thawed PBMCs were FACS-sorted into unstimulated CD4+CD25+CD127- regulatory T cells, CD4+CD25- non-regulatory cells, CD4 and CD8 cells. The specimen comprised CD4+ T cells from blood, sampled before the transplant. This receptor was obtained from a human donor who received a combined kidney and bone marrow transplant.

DNA for the CDR3: TGTGCCGTCCAGGGGCTCACTGAAGCTTTCTTT. Its translation: CAVQGLTEAFF. The V call is TRBV30, the J call TRBJ1-1; TRBD1 might be the D (6 bases). The CDR3 is 11 residues long. From germline, CDR1 is GTSNPN and CDR2 SVGIG (reference sequence). Trimming stripped 8 bases from V and 4 bases from J, with 11 bases between.